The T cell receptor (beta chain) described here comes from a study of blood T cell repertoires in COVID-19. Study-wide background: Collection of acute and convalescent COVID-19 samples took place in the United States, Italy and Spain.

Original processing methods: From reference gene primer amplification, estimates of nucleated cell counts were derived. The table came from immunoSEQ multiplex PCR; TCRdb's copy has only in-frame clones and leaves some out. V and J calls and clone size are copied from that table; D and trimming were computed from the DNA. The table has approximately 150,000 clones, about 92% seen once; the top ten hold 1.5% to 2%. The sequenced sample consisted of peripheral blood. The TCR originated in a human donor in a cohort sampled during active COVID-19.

The CDR3 here is CATSREDRGGNQPQHF. For the CDR3, the DNA is TGTGCCACCAGCAGAGAAGACAGGGGTGGCAATCAGCCCCAGCATTTT. This chain links TRBV15 with TRBJ1-5; 8 bases agree with TRBD1. This CDR3 contains 16 residues. J lost 2 bases, V lost 0 bases, and 3 bases had no gene match. Per the germline V gene, CDR1 is LNHNV and CDR2 is YYDKDF (reference sequence).